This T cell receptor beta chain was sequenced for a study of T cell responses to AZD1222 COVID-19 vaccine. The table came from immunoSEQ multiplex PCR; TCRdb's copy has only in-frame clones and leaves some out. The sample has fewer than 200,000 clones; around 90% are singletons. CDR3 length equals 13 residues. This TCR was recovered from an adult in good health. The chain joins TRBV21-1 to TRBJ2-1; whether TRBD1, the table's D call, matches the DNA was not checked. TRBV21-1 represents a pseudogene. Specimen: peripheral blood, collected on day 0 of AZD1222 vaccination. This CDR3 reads CASSKVVSGEQFF. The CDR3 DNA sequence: TGTGCCAGCAGCAAAGTCGTATCAGGTGAGCAGTTCTTC.